The 8 T cell receptor beta chains reported below all come from one sample, sequenced in a study of tumor and adjacent non-tumor tissue in lung cancer (dated by TCRdb to the late 2010s). The protocol used for the library was multiplex PCR. The data were produced on an Illumina HiSeq 2500. TCRbeta libraries were built by three rounds of nested PCR using primers (Table S4), following protocols modified from ARM-PCR. TCRdb reprocessing: public reads trimmed at Q25 with fastp, clones called with MiXCR, in-frame beta chains kept. Under each unique CDR3 protein, matching rows form one entry showing the most common genes and DNA. The sample contains over 85,000 distinct CDR3 sequences, over 70% of them found a single time. Approximately 22% of the sample is taken by the ten largest. RNA was isolated from bulk unsorted tissue, and RNA quality was assessed with a NanoDrop ND-1000 and an Agilent 2100. Source material: lung tumor tissue. The receptors come from a man in his 70s with non-small cell lung cancer.

As to this clonotype: At one end, the junction sequence differs from germline, possibly due to a read error. The genes are TRBV6-6 and TRBJ2-1; D uncertain. Looked up from germline, CDR1 is MNHNY and CDR2 is SVGAGI (reference sequence). CDR3 size: 15 residues. The CDR3 nucleotides read TGTGCCGGCAGTTACTCGAAGGGCGCAGACAATGAGCAGTTCTTC. This sequence encodes CAGSYSKGADNEQFF.

This clonotype was counted a single time. The V gene is TRBV6-6, the J gene TRBJ2-7; a possible D gene is TRBD1 (5 bases). Trimming left V 7 bases short and J 3 bases short, with 25 bases between. Germline V gene lookup returns CDR1 MNHNY and CDR2 SVGAGI (reference sequence). The CDR3 spans 17 residues. The CDR3 region has the DNA TGTGCCAGCAATTATGGGTATGGACATTACCGCAACTACGAGCAGTACTTC. Translated: CASNYGYGHYRNYEQYF.

About this clonotype itself: Here the CDR3 omits its conserved ending phenylalanine or tryptophan, so a read error is the likely source. The chain uses TRBV29-1 and TRBJ2-7; D is perhaps TRBD2 (6 bases). Germline CDR1 SQVTM, CDR2 ANQGSEA. The CDR3 sequence is 14 residues long. V was pared by 3 bases and J by 2 bases, with 14 bases between. Written as DNA, the CDR3 is TGCAGCGTTGATAGGGCGGGACCGACCTACGAGCAGTACCAT. It codes for CSVDRAGPTYEQYH.

This clonotype was counted many times. The CDR3 sequence is CASSLVGGEDTQYF. CDR3 bases: TGTGCCAGCAGCTTAGTTGGAGGGGAGGATACGCAGTATTTT. The chain uses TRBV7-3 and TRBJ2-3; tentatively, D is TRBD2 (6 bases). The CDR3 consists of 14 residues. V was shortened by 2 bases and J by 6 bases, with 12 bases between the two germline ends. CDR1 and CDR2 (germline): SGHTA, FQGTGA. Based on the CDR3 plus reference TRBV7-3 and TRBJ2-3, the full variable domain is GAGVSQTPSNKVTEKGKYVELRCDPISGHTALYWYRQSLGQGPEFLIYFQGTGAADDSGLPNDRFFAVRPEGSVSTLKIQRTERGDSAVYLCASSLVGGEDTQYFGPGTRLTVL.

With respect to this clonotype: With a much larger clone just one base away, this may be a read error. The chain carries TRBV29-1 and TRBJ2-7, with D maybe TRBD1 (6 bases). Germline CDR1 reads SQVTM; CDR2 reads ANQGSEA. There are 13 residues in the CDR3. Trimming stripped 5 bases from V and 6 bases from J, with 17 bases between. CDR3 sequence (DNA): TGCAGCGTTTCTGACAGGTCCTACTGCGAGCAGTACTTC. This translates into CSVSDRSYCEQYF.

By share, this clonotype ranks as medium-sized. The chain links TRBV11-3 to TRBJ2-1, with TRBD2 as a possible D gene (5 bases). The CDR3 loop spans 13 amino acids. The V gene lost 6 bases and the J gene lost 4 bases, with 10 bases spanning the gap. Germline V gives CDR1 SGHNT, CDR2 YENEEA. CDR3 nucleotide sequence: TGTGCCAGCAGTCCACGGACTTACAATGAGCAGTTCTTC. Residues: CASSPRTYNEQFF.

With respect to this clonotype: This CDR3 is missing its conserved last phenylalanine or tryptophan, likely due to a read error. The chain links TRBV28 to TRBJ2-7; D may match TRBD1 or TRBD2 (6 bases each). Germline CDR1 MDHEN, CDR2 SYDVKM. Trimming shortened V by 3 bases and J by 4 bases, and 10 bases separated the two germline ends. The CDR3 is made up of 13 amino acids. CDR3: CASSFGGGYEQYL. The CDR3 nucleotides are TGTGCCAGCAGTTTCGGAGGGGGATACGAGCAGTACTTA.

As for this clonotype: Compared with germline, one end of the junction differs, possibly owing to a read error. The genes are TRBV11-2 and TRBJ2-5; 7 nucleotides match TRBD1. Germline V gives CDR1 SGHAT, CDR2 FQNNGV. CDR3 size: 14 residues. The CDR3 DNA sequence: TGTGCGAGCAGCAAGACAGGGTACAATGAGACCCAGTACTTC. Its protein is CASSKTGYNETQYF. The variable domain in full, completed from reference TRBV11-2 and TRBJ2-5, reads EAGVAQSPRYKIIEKRQSVAFWCNPISGHATLYWYQQILGQGPKLLIQFQNNGVVDDSQLPKDRFSAERLKGVDSTLKIQPAKLEDSAVYLCASSKTGYNETQYFGPGTRLLVL.